This T cell receptor (beta chain) was observed in a study of cytomegalovirus exposure and HLA in healthy donors. Germline V lookup: CDR1 LNHDA, CDR2 SQIVND (reference sequence). The ends lost 1 base at V and 5 bases at J; junction bases unmatched: 11. The CDR3 length is 17 residues. Study-level results: The study listed 164 cytomegalovirus-associated TCR beta chains. CMV serostatus was the sole immune exposure information available. In vitro checks showed that a few CMV-associated chains really do target CMV antigens.

13 Jbeta primers and 60 Vbeta primers were used for the PCR. The table came from immunoSEQ multiplex PCR; TCRdb's copy has only in-frame clones and leaves some out. Of about 180,000 clones in the sample, 84% were seen once. This clone has just one count. The antigen is unknown. The chain has TRBV19 and TRBJ1-5; 7 bases match TRBD1. The TCR was taken from a boy younger than 10 in good health and CMV-seronegative. The specimen was PBMCs. In nucleotides, the CDR3 is TGTGCCAGTAGTATAGTTCCCGGACAGGTCGTCGATCAGCCCCAGCATTTT. Translating gives CASSIVPGQVVDQPQHF.